The 26 T cell receptor beta chains below come from one sample, sequenced in a study of blood T cells in healthy people across ages. Using a J-beta primer mix together with a sample-barcoded 5' primer, a second PCR was run for roughly 6 to 12 cycles. TCRdb re-called the 5' RACE reads with MiXCR, one entry per CDR3 protein. In the table there are about 1.5 million distinct CDR3 sequences, 35% to 45% of which are singletons. Sequenced material: blood. These receptors were taken from a young woman in good health.

This CDR3 is CSVVDRAGTEAFF. CDR3 nucleotides: TGCAGCGTTGTGGACAGGGCGGGCACTGAAGCTTTCTTT. The V call is TRBV29-1, the J call TRBJ1-1; 8 positions match TRBD1. V lost 4 bases and J lost 4; bases outside the gene matches: 5. This CDR3 comprises 13 residues. Germline CDR1 and CDR2: SQVTM and ANQGSEA.

The table lists this clonotype with a few counts. The genes are TRBV2 and TRBJ2-4; tentatively, D is TRBD1 (6 bases). The DNA end favors TRBJ2-7, so the J call may be wrong. This CDR3 is built from 14 residues. Germline V gene lookup returns CDR1 SNHLY and CDR2 FYNNEI. CDR3 in DNA: TGTGCCAGCAGTGCAGGGGCGGCCGCCTACGAGCAGTACTTC. This encodes CASSAGAAAYEQYF.

This clonotype was picked up one time. The J gene is TRBJ2-7, the V gene TRBV20-1, with D perhaps TRBD2 (5 bases). V lost 5 bases to trimming and J lost 2 bases, with 16 bases between them. This CDR3 contains 14 residues. Germline lookup yields CDR1 DFQATT and CDR2 SNEGSKA (reference sequence). The CDR3 loop is CSAPRRRPPYEQYF. Here the CDR3 DNA reads TGCAGTGCTCCGCGGAGGCGCCCTCCCTACGAGCAGTACTTC.

This clonotype occurred a few times. This chain uses TRBV27 with TRBJ2-1, with TRBD1 as a possible D gene (5 bases). Germline CDR1 MNHEY, CDR2 SMNVEV (reference sequence). The CDR3 runs 16 residues. The V gene lost 2 bases and the J gene lost 8 bases, with 19 bases spanning the gap. CDR3 sequence (DNA): TGTGCCAGCAGTTTAAAGGGGATAGGTCCAGTCTATGAGCAGTTCTTC. This gives the protein CASSLKGIGPVYEQFF.

V is TRBV6-5 and J is TRBJ2-1, with a tentative D call TRBD1 (6 bases). With 0 bases removed from V and 8 bases from J, the gap between germline ends came to 11 bases. This CDR3 spans 14 amino acids. Germline loops: CDR1 MNHEY, CDR2 SVGAGI. The CDR3 protein is CASSYSLEGDEQFF. The DNA of the CDR3 is TGTGCCAGCAGTTACTCCTTAGAGGGGGATGAGCAGTTCTTC.

J is TRBJ2-3 and V is TRBV10-2; 10 positions agree with TRBD2. Germline V gene lookup returns CDR1 WSHSY and CDR2 SAAADI. The CDR3 spans 17 residues. J was trimmed by 2 bases and V by 3 bases; bases with no gene match: 8. CDR3 region: CASSDYRLAGSTDTQYF. The CDR3 DNA reads as TGCGCCAGCAGTGATTACCGACTAGCGGGTTCCACAGATACGCAGTATTTT.

This clonotype was recorded only once. V is TRBV6-2 or TRBV6-3 and J is TRBJ1-1; the D is unclear. This CDR3 region has 13 residues. Germline CDR1 is MNHEY and CDR2 is SVGEGT. V shed 7 bases and J shed 0 bases, with 9 bases lying between them. In DNA, the CDR3 is TGTGCCAGCACCGTACACTTGAACACTGAAGCTTTCTTT. Encoded protein: CASTVHLNTEAFF.

The CDR3 loop reads CASSLAQNGLAAAYEQYF. The CDR3 region has the DNA TGTGCCAGCAGCTTAGCGCAAAACGGACTAGCCGCTGCCTACGAGCAGTACTTC. The chain has TRBV7-9 and TRBJ2-7; 8 positions agree with TRBD2. Losses at the gene ends were 0 bases for V and 2 bases for J; bases not matched to a gene: 12. CDR1 and CDR2 (germline): SEHNR, FQNEAQ (reference sequence). The CDR3 contains 18 residues.

The chain is built from TRBV7-9 and TRBJ2-1; possible D gene TRBD1, 6 bases. This CDR3 has 16 amino acids. The V gene lost 5 bases and the J gene lost 0 bases, with 14 bases spanning the gap. Germline values: CDR1 SEHNR, CDR2 FQNEAQ (reference sequence). The CDR3 DNA is TGTGCCAGCAGCCCACCCCAGGGGAGCTCCTACAATGAGCAGTTCTTC. Encoded protein: CASSPPQGSSYNEQFF. The variable domain in full, completed from reference TRBV7-9 and TRBJ2-1, reads DTGVSQNPRHKITKRGQNVTFRCDPISEHNRLYWYRQTLGQGPEFLTYFQNEAQLEKSRLLSDRFSAERPKGSFSTLEIQRTEQGDSAMYLCASSPPQGSSYNEQFFGPGTRLTVL.

The V call is TRBV12-3 or TRBV12-4, the J call TRBJ1-3; the D is unclear. V was pared by 9 bases and J by 9 bases, with 21 bases between. The CDR3 spans 14 residues. The CDR3 DNA is TGTGCCAGTCAGACGAGCCCTAGGAGAGGCACCATATATTTT. This encodes CASQTSPRRGTIYF.

V is TRBV6-5 and J is TRBJ2-2; possible D gene TRBD1, 6 bases. From germline, CDR1 is MNHEY and CDR2 SVGAGI. The CDR3 runs 14 residues. V shed 6 bases and J shed 7 bases, with 15 bases lying between them. DNA for the CDR3: TGTGCCAGCAGGACGACACCAGGGGTCGGGGAGCTGTTTTTT. This codes for CASRTTPGVGELFF.

This clonotype was counted only a few times. The rearrangement joins TRBV20-1 to TRBJ2-3, with D uncertain. This CDR3 is 13 amino acids long. Germline CDR1 is DFQATT and CDR2 is SNEGSKA (reference sequence). The V and J ends lost 3 bases and 4 bases respectively, with 11 bases between them. In DNA form, the CDR3 reads TGCAGTGCTAGGCCCGATTTCGCAGATACGCAGTATTTT. As protein: CSARPDFADTQYF.

This clonotype has just a few counts. The genes are TRBV12-3 or TRBV12-4 and TRBJ1-1; D possibly corresponds to TRBD1 (6 bases). Trimming stripped 6 bases from V and 4 bases from J, with 12 bases between. This CDR3 has 13 residues. CDR3 bases: TGTGCCAGCAGCAACAGGGTGGGCACTGAAGCTTTCTTT. It specifies CASSNRVGTEAFF.

The rearrangement links TRBV29-1 to TRBJ2-3, with TRBD2 matching 10 bases. Germline lookup yields CDR1 SQVTM and CDR2 ANQGSEA. This CDR3 spans 17 amino acids. V shed 0 bases, J shed 4 bases, and the junction held 10 bases outside the gene matches. The chain's CDR3 is CSVEDIVASGSPDTQYF. The DNA for the CDR3 is TGCAGCGTTGAAGATATTGTGGCTAGCGGGAGCCCAGATACGCAGTATTTT.

The rearrangement joins TRBV5-1 to TRBJ2-6, with 9 bases fitting TRBD1. V lost 1 base, J lost 0 bases, and 5 bases stayed unmatched. CDR1 is SGHRS, CDR2 YFSETQ, per germline. CDR3 length: 18 amino acids. The CDR3 region has the DNA TGCGCCAGCAGCTTGCGGGGACAGGGAAGCTCTGGGGCCAACGTCCTGACTTTC. It encodes CASSLRGQGSSGANVLTF.

The chain couples TRBV4-1 to TRBJ2-5; tentative D call: TRBD2 (5 bases). The CDR3 runs to 16 residues. Per germline, CDR1 MGHRA and CDR2 YSYEKL. V lost 1 base and J 3 bases, leaving 15 bases between the germline ends. The CDR3 nucleotides are TGCGCCAGCAGCCAAGCCCGGACTGGCAGCGAAGAGACCCAGTACTTC. Its translation: CASSQARTGSEETQYF.

The rearrangement joins TRBV7-6 to TRBJ1-2; no definite D call. V shed 5 bases and J shed 1 base, with 14 bases lying between them. Germline loops: CDR1 SGHVS, CDR2 FNYEAQ. This CDR3 contains 15 residues. In nucleotides, the CDR3 is TGTGCCAGCAGCCCCGACGGGCCGCTTAACTATGGCTACACCTTC. Amino acids: CASSPDGPLNYGYTF.

This clonotype was found many times. The gene calls are TRBV18 and TRBJ2-3; D possibly corresponds to TRBD2 (5 bases). This CDR3 region has 12 residues. Germline CDR1 and CDR2: KGHSH and LQKENI. V lost 6 bases and J lost 6, with 10 bases in between. CDR3 in DNA: TGTGCCAGCTCCCCGGACTGGGATACGCAGTATTTT. This gives the protein CASSPDWDTQYF.

V is TRBV7-9 and J is TRBJ1-5, with TRBD1 identical over 8 bases. This CDR3 is 14 amino acids long. The germline CDR1 and CDR2 sequences are SEHNR and FQNEAQ (reference sequence). V was clipped by 3 bases and J by 7 bases; unmatched bases: 5. CDR3 loop: CASSFGQGLQPQHF. The CDR3 DNA reads TGTGCCAGCAGCTTCGGACAGGGATTGCAGCCCCAGCATTTT.

This clonotype came up a few times. The chain carries TRBV27 and TRBJ2-1; D possibly corresponds to TRBD1 (6 bases). V was shortened by 3 bases and J by 6 bases, with 18 bases between the two germline ends. The germline V gene encodes CDR1 MNHEY and CDR2 SMNVEV (reference sequence). The CDR3 has 16 amino acids. In nucleotides, the CDR3 is TGTGCCAGCAGTTTCACCCGACAGACAGGCCTCAATGAGCAGTTCTTC. Amino acid sequence: CASSFTRQTGLNEQFF.

The chain has TRBV10-2 and TRBJ2-1; possibly TRBD1 or TRBD2 for D (7 bases each). The CDR3 consists of 15 residues. V was cut by 3 bases and J by 7 bases, with 16 bases left in between. Germline assignment: CDR1 WSHSY and CDR2 SAAADI. CDR3 amino acids: CASSESGGARNEQFF. In nucleotides, the CDR3 is TGCGCCAGCAGTGAATCAGGGGGGGCTAGGAATGAGCAGTTCTTC.

The J gene is TRBJ2-5, the V gene TRBV5-6, with TRBD1 as a possible D gene (6 bases). V was trimmed by 3 bases and J by 8 bases, leaving 17 bases between them. Germline V gene lookup returns CDR1 SGHDT and CDR2 YYEEEE. This CDR3 region has 14 residues. CDR3 protein: CASSSKSTGSTQYF. CDR3 coding DNA: TGTGCCAGCAGCTCTAAAAGCACAGGGTCTACCCAGTACTTC.

J is TRBJ2-7 and V is TRBV4-1, with D unclear. V lost 3 bases and J lost 7, with 25 bases in between. The CDR3 consists of 17 residues. Germline assignment: CDR1 MGHRA and CDR2 YSYEKL. CDR3 protein: CASSQMGSRLSYNEQYF. CDR3 in DNA: TGCGCCAGCAGCCAGATGGGATCGCGGCTGTCCTACAATGAGCAGTACTTC.

The rearrangement uses TRBV2 and TRBJ2-1; D possibly corresponds to TRBD2 (6 bases). The ends were cut back, 6 bases at V and 7 bases at J, with 10 bases in the middle. Germline CDR1 reads SNHLY; CDR2 reads FYNNEI. The CDR3 is made up of 12 amino acids. The CDR3, as DNA: TGTGCCAGCAGGACGGGGGAGAATGAGCAGTTCTTC. Amino acids: CASRTGENEQFF.

The chain links TRBV11-3 to TRBJ2-1; 8 positions agree with TRBD2. V shed 5 bases and J 0 bases; nucleotides not matched to a gene: 9. Germline CDR1 reads SGHNT; CDR2 reads YENEEA. The CDR3 sequence is 17 residues long. CDR3 sequence reads: CASSPSPGTSSYNEQFF. The CDR3 DNA sequence: TGTGCCAGCAGCCCGTCCCCCGGGACTAGCTCCTACAATGAGCAGTTCTTC.

V and J are TRBV14 and TRBJ2-1, with TRBD1 matching 8 bases. CDR1 is SGHDN, CDR2 FVKESK, per germline. Trimming cost V 2 bases and J 10 bases; bases outside gene matches: 7. The length of the CDR3 is 14 residues. The CDR3 coding sequence is TGTGCCAGCAGCCAATTTCAGGGGGCCTACGAGCAGTTCTTC. Encoded protein: CASSQFQGAYEQFF.